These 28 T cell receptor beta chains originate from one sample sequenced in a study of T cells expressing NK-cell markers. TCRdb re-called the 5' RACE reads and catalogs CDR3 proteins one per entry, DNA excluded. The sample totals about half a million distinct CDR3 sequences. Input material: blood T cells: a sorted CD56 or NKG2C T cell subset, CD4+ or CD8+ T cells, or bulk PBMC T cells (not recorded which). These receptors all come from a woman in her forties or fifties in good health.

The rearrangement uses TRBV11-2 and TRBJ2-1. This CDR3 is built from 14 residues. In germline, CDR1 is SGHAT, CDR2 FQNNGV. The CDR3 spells CASSLLGIGNEQFF.

This CDR3 reads CSVALRLAGTQYF. The rearrangement joins TRBV29-1 to TRBJ2-3; the D call from TCRdb, TRBD2, cannot be confirmed without DNA. Germline V gene data show CDR1 as SQVTM and CDR2 as ANQGSEA. CDR3 length: 13 amino acids.

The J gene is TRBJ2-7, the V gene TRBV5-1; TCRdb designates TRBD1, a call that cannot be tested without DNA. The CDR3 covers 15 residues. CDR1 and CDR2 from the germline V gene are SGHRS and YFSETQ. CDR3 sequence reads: CASSEMDSLNYEQYF.

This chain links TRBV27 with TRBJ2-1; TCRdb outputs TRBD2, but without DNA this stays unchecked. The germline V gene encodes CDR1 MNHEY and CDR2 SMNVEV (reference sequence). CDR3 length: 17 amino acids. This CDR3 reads CASMGHSGRANFDEQFF.

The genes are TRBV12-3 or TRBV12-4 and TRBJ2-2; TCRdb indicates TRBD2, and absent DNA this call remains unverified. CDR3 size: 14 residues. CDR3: CASTRTSATGELFF.

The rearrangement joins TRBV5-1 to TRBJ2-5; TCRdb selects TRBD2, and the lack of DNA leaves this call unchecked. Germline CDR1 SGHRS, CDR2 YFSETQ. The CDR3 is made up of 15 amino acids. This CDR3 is CASSLGLADQETQYF. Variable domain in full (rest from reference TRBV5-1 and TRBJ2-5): KAGVTQTPRYLIKTRGQQVTLSCSPISGHRSVSWYQQTPGQGLQFLFEYFSETQRNKGNFPGRFSGRQFSNSRSEMNVSTLELGDSALYLCASSLGLADQETQYFGPGTRLLVL.

CDR3 sequence: CASSGWTSGNSLLGEQYF. The V gene is TRBV2, the J gene TRBJ2-7; the D call of TRBD2 rests on TCRdb alone, since no DNA is present to check it. This CDR3 contains 18 residues. CDR1 is SNHLY, CDR2 FYNNEI, per germline.

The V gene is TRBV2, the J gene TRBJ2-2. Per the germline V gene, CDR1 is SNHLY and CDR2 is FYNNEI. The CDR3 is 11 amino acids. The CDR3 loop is CASSPGRELFF.

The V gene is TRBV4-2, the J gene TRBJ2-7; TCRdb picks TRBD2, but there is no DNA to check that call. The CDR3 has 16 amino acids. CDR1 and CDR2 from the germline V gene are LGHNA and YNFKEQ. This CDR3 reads CASSQDLGDSSYEQYF.

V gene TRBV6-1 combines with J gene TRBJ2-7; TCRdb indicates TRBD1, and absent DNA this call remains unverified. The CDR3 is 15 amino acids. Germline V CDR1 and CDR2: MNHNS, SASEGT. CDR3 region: CASTQGRTGSYEQYF.

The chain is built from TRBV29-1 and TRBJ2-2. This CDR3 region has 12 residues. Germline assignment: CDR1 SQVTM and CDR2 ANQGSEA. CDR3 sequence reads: CSVGEGPGELFF.

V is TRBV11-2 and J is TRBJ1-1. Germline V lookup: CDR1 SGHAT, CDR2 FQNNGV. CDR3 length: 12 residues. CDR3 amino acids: CASSRLGAEAFF.

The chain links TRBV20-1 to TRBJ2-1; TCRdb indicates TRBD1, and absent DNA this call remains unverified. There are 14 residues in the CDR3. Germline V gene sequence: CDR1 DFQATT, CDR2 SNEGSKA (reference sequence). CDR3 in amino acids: CSTRGQMSSNEQFF.

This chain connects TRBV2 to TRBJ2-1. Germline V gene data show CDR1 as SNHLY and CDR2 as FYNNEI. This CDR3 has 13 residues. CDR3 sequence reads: CASYHQGDNEQFF.

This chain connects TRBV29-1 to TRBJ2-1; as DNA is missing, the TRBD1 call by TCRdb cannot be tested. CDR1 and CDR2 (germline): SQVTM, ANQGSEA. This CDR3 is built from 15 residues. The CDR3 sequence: CSVEDGGRARNEQFF.

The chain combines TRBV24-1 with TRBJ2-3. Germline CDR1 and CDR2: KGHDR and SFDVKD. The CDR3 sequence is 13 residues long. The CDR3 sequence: CATSDYGTDTQYF.

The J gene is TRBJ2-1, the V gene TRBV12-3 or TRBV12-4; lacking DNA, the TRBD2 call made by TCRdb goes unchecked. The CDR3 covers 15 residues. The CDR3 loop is CASSRTSGSLNEQFF.

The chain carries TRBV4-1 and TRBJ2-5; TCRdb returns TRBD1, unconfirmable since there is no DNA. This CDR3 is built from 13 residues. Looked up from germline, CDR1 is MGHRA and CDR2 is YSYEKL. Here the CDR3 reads CASRGKGRETQYF.

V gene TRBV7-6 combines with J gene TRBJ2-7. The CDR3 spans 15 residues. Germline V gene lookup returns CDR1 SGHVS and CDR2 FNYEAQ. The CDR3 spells CASSLGPGAVYEQYF.

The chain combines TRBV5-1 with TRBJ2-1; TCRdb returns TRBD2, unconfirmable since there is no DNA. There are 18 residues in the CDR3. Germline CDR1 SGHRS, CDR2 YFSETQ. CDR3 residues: CASSFERTSGRAYNEQFF.

The CDR3 loop is CSARGQGLMNTEAFF. The chain employs TRBV20-1 and TRBJ1-1. The CDR3 runs 15 residues. From germline, CDR1 is DFQATT and CDR2 SNEGSKA (reference sequence).

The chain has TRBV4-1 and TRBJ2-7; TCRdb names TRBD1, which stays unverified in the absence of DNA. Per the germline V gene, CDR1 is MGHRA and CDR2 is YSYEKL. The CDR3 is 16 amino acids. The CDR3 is CASSRHRDRGVNEQYF.

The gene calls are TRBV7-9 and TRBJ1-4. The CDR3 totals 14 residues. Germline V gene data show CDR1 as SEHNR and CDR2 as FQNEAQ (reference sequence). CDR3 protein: CASSLGGGGGKLFF.

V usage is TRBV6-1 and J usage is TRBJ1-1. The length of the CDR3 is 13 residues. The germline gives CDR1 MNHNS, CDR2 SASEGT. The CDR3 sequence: CASSDVLRTEAFF.

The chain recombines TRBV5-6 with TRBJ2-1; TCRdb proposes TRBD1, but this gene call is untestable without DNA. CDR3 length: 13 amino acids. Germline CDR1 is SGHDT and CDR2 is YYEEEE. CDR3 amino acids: CASSLQGRDEQFF.

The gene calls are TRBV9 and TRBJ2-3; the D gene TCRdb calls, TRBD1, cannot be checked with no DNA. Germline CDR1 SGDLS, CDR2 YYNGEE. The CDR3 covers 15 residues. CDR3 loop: CASSVGGGKTDTQYF.

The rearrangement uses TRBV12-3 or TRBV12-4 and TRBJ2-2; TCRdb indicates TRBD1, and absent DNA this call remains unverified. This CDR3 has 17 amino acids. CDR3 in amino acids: CASSLAPGQGNTGELFF.

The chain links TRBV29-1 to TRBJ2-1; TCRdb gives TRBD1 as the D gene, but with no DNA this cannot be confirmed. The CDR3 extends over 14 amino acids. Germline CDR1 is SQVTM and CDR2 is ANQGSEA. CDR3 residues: CSVEPAAGLYEQFF.